The 19 T cell receptor beta chains below come from one sample, sequenced in a study of T cells after yellow fever vaccination. TCRdb re-called the 5' RACE reads with MiXCR, one entry per CDR3 protein. The profile shows hundreds of thousands of distinct CDR3 sequences, about 17% of them singletons. Here the sequenced sample was PBMCs, taken before the yellow fever booster vaccination. These TCRs come from a man aged 18 to 30 who received the YFV17D yellow fever vaccine.

The table lists this clonotype with a few counts. The chain carries TRBV6-2 or TRBV6-3 and TRBJ2-7; D not certain. Germline-derived CDR1 and CDR2 are MNHEY and SVGEGT. The CDR3 is 14 residues long. Trimming left V 2 bases short and J 2 bases short, with 10 bases between. CDR3 coding DNA: TGTGCCAGCAGTTACCTGGCGGCCGCCTACGAGCAGTACTTC. It is translated as CASSYLAAAYEQYF.

The genes are TRBV20-1 and TRBJ2-5; perhaps D is TRBD1 or TRBD2 (6 bases each). The CDR3 runs 14 residues. CDR1 is DFQATT, CDR2 SNEGSKA, per germline (reference sequence). V lost 4 bases and J 2 bases, leaving 14 bases between the germline ends. DNA for the CDR3: TGCAGTGCTATGCCAGGAGGGGGTCAAGAGACCCAGTACTTC. Encoded protein: CSAMPGGGQETQYF.

J is TRBJ1-3 and V is TRBV10-1; D remains ambiguous. Germline loops: CDR1 WNHNN, CDR2 SYGVQD (reference sequence). CDR3 length: 13 residues. The V end was cut by 6 bases, the J end by 2 bases, with 8 bases between. This CDR3 is CASSTSTGNTIYF. The DNA of the CDR3 is TGCGCCAGCAGCACGTCCACTGGAAACACCATATATTTT.

The chain employs TRBV6-1 and TRBJ2-3, with 7 bases aligning to TRBD1. Germline CDR1 and CDR2: MNHNS and SASEGT. V gave up 4 bases and J gave up 2 bases; unmatched junction bases: 9. This CDR3 has 16 residues. CDR3 residues: CASSAAGTELTDTQYF. The CDR3 nucleotides are TGTGCCAGCAGTGCTGCCGGGACAGAGCTCACAGATACGCAGTATTTT.

This clonotype was found a few times. V usage is TRBV6-9 and J usage is TRBJ2-7; 7 bases map to TRBD1. This CDR3 is 14 amino acids long. V trimming: 9 bases; J trimming: 3 bases; junction bases outside the gene matches: 11. Germline-derived CDR1 and CDR2 are MNHGY and SVAAGI. The CDR3 spells CARIEGTAFYEQYV. The CDR3 DNA is TGTGCCAGAATCGAGGGGACAGCTTTCTACGAGCAGTACGTC.

This clonotype was observed a few times. The genes are TRBV5-6 and TRBJ2-3; no clear D gene. CDR1 and CDR2 from the germline V gene are SGHDT and YYEEEE. V was trimmed by 5 bases and J by 1 base, leaving 8 bases between them. The CDR3 totals 13 residues. CDR3 region: CASSTAGTDTQYF. The CDR3 DNA follows: TGTGCCAGCAGTACAGCCGGCACAGATACGCAGTATTTT.

This clonotype was detected ten times or more. J is TRBJ1-4 and V is TRBV15; D is unclear. The CDR3 extends over 16 amino acids. Germline V lookup: CDR1 LNHNV, CDR2 YYDKDF (reference sequence). V shed 0 bases and J shed 7 bases, with 15 bases lying between them. The CDR3 nucleotides are TGTGCCACCAGCAGAGACCTGACCCGCCTTGGTGAAAAACTGTTTTTT. This gives the protein CATSRDLTRLGEKLFF. The full variable domain, in which reference TRBV15 and TRBJ1-4 provide the parts outside the CDR3, is DAMVIQNPRYQVTQFGKPVTLSCSQTLNHNVMYWYQQKSSQAPKLLFHYYDKDFNNEADTPDNFQSRRPNTSFCFLDIRSPGLGDTAMYLCATSRDLTRLGEKLFFGSGTQLSVL.

This chain joins TRBV3-2 and TRBJ1-6; the table assigns TRBD1, which was not confirmed against the DNA. TRBV3-2 is recorded as a pseudogene. The CDR3 is 18 residues long. CDR3 in amino acids: CASSQGTTWGCSNSPLHF. Here the CDR3 DNA reads TGTGCCAGCAGCCAAGGGACGACTTGGGGCTGTTCCAATTCACCCCTCCACTTT.

V gene TRBV7-9 combines with J gene TRBJ2-3; no clear D gene. The ends were cut back, 4 bases at V and 6 bases at J, with 8 bases in the middle. Germline V gives CDR1 SEHNR, CDR2 FQNEAQ (reference sequence). The CDR3 is made up of 12 amino acids. CDR3 region: CASSSQMDTQYF. Here the CDR3 DNA reads TGTGCCAGCAGCTCCCAGATGGATACGCAGTATTTT.

A few counts support this clonotype. The genes are TRBV6-5 and TRBJ1-1; TRBD1 matches 7 bases. Germline V lookup: CDR1 MNHEY, CDR2 SVGAGI. This CDR3 spans 15 amino acids. V shed 6 bases, J shed 6 bases, and the junction held 13 bases outside the gene matches. The CDR3 DNA follows: TGTGCCAGCAGCCGAAAGGGGGCTGAACATTCTGAAGCTTTCTTT. Its protein is CASSRKGAEHSEAFF.

This clonotype has just a few counts. The J gene is TRBJ2-3, the V gene TRBV7-8, with TRBD2 as a possible D gene (6 bases). Per the germline V gene, CDR1 is SGHVS and CDR2 is FQNEAQ. Between the trimmed V and J ends, which lost 2 bases and 5 bases, there was a span of 17 bases. The CDR3 is 16 residues long. The CDR3, as DNA: TGTGCCAGCAGCTTATTCCCGGGACTCACCCTAGATACGCAGTATTTT. It yields the protein CASSLFPGLTLDTQYF.

In this sample, this clonotype turned up many times. The gene calls are TRBV5-5 and TRBJ2-3; D is undetermined. Trimming took 1 base from V and 2 from J, leaving 8 bases between them. The CDR3 is 14 amino acids. Germline loops: CDR1 SGHKS, CDR2 YYEKEE (reference sequence). CDR3 sequence reads: CASSLSTNTDTQYF. The CDR3 DNA reads TGTGCCAGCAGCTTGAGTACTAACACAGATACGCAGTATTTT.

V gene TRBV20-1 combines with J gene TRBJ2-3; D possibly corresponds to TRBD2 (6 bases). V was pared by 1 base and J by 0 bases, with 11 bases between. This CDR3 has 15 residues. The germline CDR1 and CDR2 sequences are DFQATT and SNEGSKA (reference sequence). The CDR3 here is CSARGLAYSTDTQYF. In DNA, the CDR3 is TGCAGTGCTAGAGGGCTAGCGTATAGCACAGATACGCAGTATTTT.

There are a few counts of this clonotype. CDR3 protein: CASSQDSGGPNEQFF. In DNA, the CDR3 is TGTGCCAGCAGCCAAGATAGCGGGGGGCCCAATGAGCAGTTCTTC. V usage is TRBV4-2 and J usage is TRBJ2-1, with 10 bases aligning to TRBD2. With 0 bases clipped from V and 6 bases from J, the junction kept 2 bases outside the gene matches. CDR3 length: 15 residues. Germline-derived CDR1 and CDR2 are LGHNA and YNFKEQ.

The chain joins TRBV20-1 to TRBJ2-2; unclear D gene. CDR3 length: 13 amino acids. The germline V gene has CDR1 DFQATT and CDR2 SNEGSKA (reference sequence). V was clipped by 2 bases and J by 6 bases, with 10 bases between them. For the CDR3, the DNA is TGCAGTGCTAGATTTACCTTCGCCGGGGAGCTGTTTTTT. This gives the protein CSARFTFAGELFF.

The J gene is TRBJ1-4, the V gene TRBV7-9, with 10 bases that match TRBD1. The length of the CDR3 is 15 residues. The germline gives CDR1 SEHNR, CDR2 FQNEAQ (reference sequence). The trim removed 5 bases at V and 7 bases at J, leaving 7 bases unmatched. The CDR3 DNA is TGTGCCAGCAGCGCGACAGGGGGCCGATTTGAAAAACTGTTTTTT. Its translation: CASSATGGRFEKLFF.

This chain connects TRBV27 to TRBJ1-3; 10 positions agree with TRBD1. The CDR3 has 17 amino acids. With 2 bases clipped from V and 2 bases from J, the junction kept 6 bases outside the gene matches. CDR1 MNHEY and CDR2 SMNVEV come from the germline V gene (reference sequence). CDR3 coding DNA: TGTGCCAGCAGTTTAAGCCCCGGACAGGGGGCTGGAAACACCATATATTTT. This encodes CASSLSPGQGAGNTIYF.

V gene TRBV12-3 or TRBV12-4 combines with J gene TRBJ2-5, with D possibly TRBD1 on 5 matching bases. The CDR3 is made up of 13 amino acids. The V and J ends lost 3 bases and 4 bases respectively, with 9 bases between them. CDR3 DNA: TGTGCCAGCAGTTTGCGGACAATAGAGACCCAGTACTTC. Translated: CASSLRTIETQYF.

The chain uses TRBV29-1 and TRBJ1-2; D is unclear. V shed 2 bases and J shed 6 bases, with 13 bases lying between them. This CDR3 spans 13 amino acids. Germline V CDR1 and CDR2: SQVTM, ANQGSEA. CDR3 nucleotide sequence: TGCAGCGTTGAAAGTGGGATTTCCCATGGCTACACCTTC. Translation: CSVESGISHGYTF.